This passage covers 10 T cell receptor beta chains from one sample sequenced in a study of blood T cell repertoires in COVID-19. Profiling relied on immunoSEQ multiplex PCR, and the TCRdb table lists in-frame clones only, not all of them. The table shows roughly 100,000 clones, with about nine tenths occurring only once. The sequenced sample was peripheral blood. These receptors originate from a man aged 45-60 years with acute or convalescent COVID-19.

In this sample, this clone turned up a few times. The rearrangement links TRBV24-1 to TRBJ2-5, with 16 bases lining up with TRBD2. With 5 bases clipped from V and 6 bases from J, the junction kept 11 bases outside the gene matches. Per germline, CDR1 KGHDR and CDR2 SFDVKD. This CDR3 has 18 amino acids. The CDR3 nucleotides are TGTGCCACCAGTGGCACTCCGGGACTAGCGGGAGGGCCGAAGACCCAGTACTTC. Protein product: CATSGTPGLAGGPKTQYF.

CDR3 sequence reads: CASSQTGGWGNIQYF. The CDR3 nucleotides are TGTGCCAGCAGCCAAACAGGGGGATGGGGAAACATTCAGTACTTC. The V call is TRBV14, the J call TRBJ2-4; 8 bases fit TRBD1. The CDR3 consists of 15 residues. Germline lookup yields CDR1 SGHDN and CDR2 FVKESK. J lost 6 bases, V lost 2 bases, and 6 bases had no gene match.

In DNA, the CDR3 is TGTGCCAGCAGCGAACAGGGCCGAGGGAGCACTGAAGCTTTCTTT. Its protein is CASSEQGRGSTEAFF. The chain carries TRBV7-9 and TRBJ1-1, with D tentatively TRBD1 (6 bases). The CDR3 has 15 amino acids. Germline-derived CDR1 and CDR2 are SEHNR and FQNEAQ (reference sequence). With 5 bases removed from V and 4 bases from J, the gap between germline ends came to 17 bases. Filled out from reference TRBV7-9 and TRBJ1-1, the complete variable domain reads DTGVSQNPRHKITKRGQNVTFRCDPISEHNRLYWYRQTLGQGPEFLTYFQNEAQLEKSRLLSDRFSAERPKGSFSTLEIQRTEQGDSAMYLCASSEQGRGSTEAFFGQGTRLTVV.

The gene calls are TRBV27 and TRBJ1-1; 9 bases align to TRBD1. The ends lost 2 bases at V and 6 bases at J; junction bases unmatched: 10. The CDR3 consists of 16 residues. Looked up from germline, CDR1 is MNHEY and CDR2 is SMNVEV (reference sequence). The CDR3 DNA sequence: TGTGCCAGCAGTTTAGGGCGGGGACAGGGTATCCCTGAAGCTTTCTTT. It is translated as CASSLGRGQGIPEAFF.

The chain is built from TRBV3-1 (or the pseudogene TRBV3-2) and TRBJ2-1, with 9 bases fitting TRBD2. The CDR3 loop spans 16 amino acids. Trimming took 3 bases from V and 4 from J; bases not matched to a gene: 7. Germline CDR1 reads LGHDT; CDR2 reads YNNKEL (reference sequence). The CDR3 spells CASSHGASGTYNEQFF. The CDR3, as DNA: TGTGCCAGCAGCCACGGGGCTAGCGGGACATACAATGAGCAGTTCTTC.

Regarding this clone: The same CDR3 also results from other DNA sequences found in this sample. This chain uses TRBV4-2 with TRBJ2-1; D gene uncertain. In germline, CDR1 is LGHNA, CDR2 YNFKEQ. Trimming shortened V by 3 bases and J by 6 bases, and 3 bases separated the two germline ends. The length of the CDR3 is 11 residues. For the CDR3, the DNA is TGTGCCAGCAGCCATATCAATGAGCAGTTCTTC. Its protein product is CASSHINEQFF.

V is TRBV19 and J is TRBJ2-1; D possibly corresponds to TRBD2 (6 bases). V shed 0 bases and J shed 7 bases, with 16 bases lying between them. The CDR3 runs 16 residues. The germline CDR1 and CDR2 sequences are LNHDA and SQIVND (reference sequence). The CDR3 sequence is CASSIEGGARLNEQFF. DNA for the CDR3: TGTGCCAGTAGTATAGAGGGCGGGGCTCGGTTAAATGAGCAGTTCTTC. Combining the CDR3 with reference TRBV19 and TRBJ2-1 gives the whole variable domain DGGITQSPKYLFRKEGQNVTLSCEQNLNHDAMYWYRQDPGQGLRLIYYSQIVNDFQKGDIAEGYSVSREKKESFPLTVTSAQKNPTAFYLCASSIEGGARLNEQFFGPGTRLTVL.

The J gene is TRBJ2-5, the V gene TRBV3-1 (or the pseudogene TRBV3-2); D unclear. Per the germline V gene, CDR1 is LGHDT and CDR2 is YNNKEL (reference sequence). V was clipped by 1 base and J by 4 bases, with 7 bases between them. The CDR3 loop spans 13 amino acids. CDR3 amino acids: CASSQGARETQYF. The CDR3 bases are TGTGCCAGCAGCCAAGGAGCGCGAGAGACCCAGTACTTC.

This chain connects TRBV5-6 to TRBJ2-3; D remains unclear. This CDR3 comprises 13 residues. Per the germline V gene, CDR1 is SGHDT and CDR2 is YYEEEE. The germline V and J ends were trimmed by 0 bases and 6 bases, with 8 bases remaining between them. CDR3 nucleotides: TGTGCCAGCAGCTTGGGGAGCGACGATACGCAGTATTTT. It codes for CASSLGSDDTQYF.

This chain uses TRBV3-1 (or the pseudogene TRBV3-2) with TRBJ1-2; TRBD1 matches 7 bases. CDR1 is LGHDT, CDR2 YNNKEL, per germline (reference sequence). The junction had 6 bases not matched to a gene; V was cut back by 7 bases and J by 4 bases. This CDR3 is built from 13 residues. CDR3: CASTRDSSYGYTF. The CDR3 coding sequence is TGTGCCAGCACCAGGGACAGCTCCTATGGCTACACCTTC.